Reported below is one T cell receptor beta chain. Its antigen is currently unknown. CDR1 and CDR2 from the germline V gene are SEHNR and FQNEAQ (reference sequence). CDR3 size: 13 residues. V shed 3 bases and J shed 5 bases, with 10 bases lying between them. This record belongs to a study of metastatic and nonmetastatic thyroid tumors. Study summary: Malignant and benign thyroid patients had repertoires compared in peripheral blood and tumor or nodule tissue. Study conclusions and caveats: Significantly higher TCR beta diversity was reportedly seen in malignant thyroid tumors than benign nodules, in blood and tumor.

There were no patients who had received any treatment before thyroid surgery. Authors' analysis steps: Between-group CDR3 differences, defined by clinicopathological status, yielded a distant-metastasis classifier for papillary thyroid cancer. With MiXCR, TCRdb reprocessed the PCR reads. The V and J calls shown here were made by TCRdb, not taken from the authors' results. The sample contains 6,000 or so clones, roughly a third of which appear only once. The chain employs TRBV7-9 and TRBJ2-5; D gene uncertain. This clonotype was obtained from a male donor with papillary thyroid cancer or a benign thyroid nodule (not recorded which). Some clones in this sample may be carry-over from other donors' samples. Sequenced input: adjacent normal tissue. The CDR3 sequence: CASSLGRAETQYF. The CDR3 bases are TGTGCCAGCAGCTTGGGCCGGGCGGAGACCCAGTACTTC.